These T cell receptor beta chains were read from a single sample in a study of blood T cell repertoires in COVID-19. Repertoires were generated with immunoSEQ multiplex PCR, while TCRdb's copy carries only in-frame clones and drops some. The data contain approximately 13,000 clones, roughly 85% of them seen just once; the ten biggest clones take up approximately 15%. Sequences were obtained from peripheral blood. The source of these receptors is a human donor with active COVID-19. The donor label of this sample is uncertain. Each CDR3 is given with its conserved first and last residue. Fields, in order: V gene, J gene, CDR3 protein.

>TRBV7-9|TRBJ1-3
CASSEIRDRKESIGNTIYF
>TRBV6-6|TRBJ1-3
CATEPGQLGNTIYF
>TRBV2|TRBJ1-3
CASSVSTSSGNTIYF
>TRBV4-2|TRBJ2-3
CASSQDFTLAGGDTQYF
>TRBV6-5|TRBJ1-2
CASSYSRVAGRGGYTF
>TRBV27|TRBJ1-5
CASGTRGTHQPQHF
>TRBV4-1|TRBJ1-2
CASSQLDRPLYGYTF
>TRBV7-9|TRBJ2-6
CASSWGVSGANVLTF
>TRBV5-1|TRBJ2-1
CASSLQGATYNEQFF
>TRBV6-5|TRBJ2-1
CASSRGDEQFF
>TRBV7-2|TRBJ2-7
CASSLVGTAPYEQYF
>TRBV2|TRBJ2-1
CASRERLADPNEQFF
>TRBV7-2|TRBJ1-1
CASSLNSQNTEAFF
>TRBV18|TRBJ1-4
CASSPGPQSYHLFF
>TRBV7-9|TRBJ2-2
CASSLRQGTGELFF
>TRBV5-6|TRBJ2-5
CASSLWDREDQYF
>TRBV19|TRBJ2-3
CASSPGLAGEITDTQYF
>TRBV2|TRBJ1-2
CASRNRALGDYGYTF
>TRBV6-5|TRBJ2-7
CASAPGSIFDEQYF
>TRBV28|TRBJ1-4
CASSSGGEGHEKLFF
>TRBV7-6|TRBJ2-1
CASSLGPAGAHNEQFF
>TRBV10-3|TRBJ2-7
CAISDPTGGSEQYF
>TRBV28|TRBJ2-7
CASSLGTVSYF
>TRBV10-2|TRBJ2-7
CASSGSQYEQYF
>TRBV7-9|TRBJ2-7
CASSPLTGPYEQYF
>TRBV11-3|TRBJ2-5
CASSRRDSQETQYF
>TRBV7-9|TRBJ1-2
CASSLVEDQGFSGYTF
>TRBV27|TRBJ1-1
CASSLSRGMTEAFF
>TRBV6-1|TRBJ1-5
CASSELQGSQPQHF
>TRBV5-8|TRBJ2-4
CASSLPVAIQYF
>TRBV28|TRBJ2-7
CASSSDTYEQYF
>TRBV7-9|TRBJ1-5
CASSLAVGTVLNQPQHF
>TRBV5-6|TRBJ2-7
CASGGLAGSYYEQYF
>TRBV5-1|TRBJ2-1
CASSLESGGWGEQFF
>TRBV28|TRBJ2-3
CASRAPDGSKDADTQYF
>TRBV5-4|TRBJ1-3
CASGMGGESGNTIYF
>TRBV19|TRBJ1-1
CASSRFTGSTEAFF
>TRBV7-2|TRBJ2-1
CASSFRGDEQFF
>TRBV2|TRBJ2-7
CASRPTGYEQYF
>TRBV5-4|TRBJ2-2
CASSLGQTRDTGELFF
>TRBV30|TRBJ2-3
CAWREGPVGWGTDTQYF
>TRBV5-8|TRBJ1-5
CASLGQVGAGQPQHF
>TRBV9|TRBJ1-1
CASSAGGLRGRAEAFF
>TRBV18|TRBJ1-4
CASSPSTGANEKLFF
>TRBV7-9|TRBJ2-7
CASSLKGGYSYEQYF
>TRBV5-6|TRBJ1-2
CASSSLDGTGVVSGYTF
>TRBV11-1|TRBJ2-5
CASSFYSGGQQETQYF
>TRBV2|TRBJ1-2
CASSVDRDRGDYGYTF
>TRBV6-5|TRBJ1-2
CASRDGRGYGYTF
>TRBV7-9|TRBJ2-7
CASSLGTDSSYEQYF
>TRBV30|TRBJ1-2
CAWSWSGGSDGYTF
>TRBV7-6|TRBJ1-2
CASIISPRGGDGYTF
>TRBV4-2|TRBJ2-7
CASSQWDSTSYEQYF